This TCR beta chain appears in the sequencing data of a study of control samples from healthy donors and cancer patients. Germline-derived CDR1 and CDR2 are MNHEY and SVGAGI. This CDR3 contains 13 residues. The ends were cut back, 8 bases at V and 2 bases at J, with 10 bases in the middle. Assay: immunoSEQ multiplex PCR; the TCRdb copy retains only in-frame clones and omits some. The sample has approximately 160,000 clones, 93% seen once. This TCR was sampled from a woman aged 55-75 years in good health. This chain connects TRBV6-5 to TRBJ1-5; D gene uncertain. The sample consisted of blood. This chain's CDR3 is CASRRSGNQPQHF. CDR3 nucleotides: TGTGCCAGCCGGCGGAGTGGCAATCAGCCCCAGCATTTT.